This T cell receptor beta chain came from a study of CD8 T cells in Susac syndrome. The germline V gene has CDR1 SSHAT and CDR2 FNYEAQ (reference sequence). This CDR3 is built from 15 residues. Points on this clonotype: One end of the junction is discordant with germline, which a read error may explain.

RNA was extracted with the RNeasy kit, and a quantity of 0.5 to 1 ug was reverse transcribed using random hexamers. Across 54 Vbeta and 13 Jbeta, TCR beta CDR3 was amplified with immunoSEQ multiplex PCR. One entry per CDR3 protein, called by TCRdb with MiXCR from the immunoSEQ multiplex PCR reads. The sample includes hundreds of thousands of distinct CDR3 sequences, approximately 91% of them seen just once. Sequenced: CD8+ T cells from PBMCs. This clonotype was sampled from a human donor with multiple sclerosis. V gene TRBV7-7 combines with J gene TRBJ2-2; no clear D gene. The CDR3: CASSLGPLGSGELFF. The CDR3 DNA reads TGTGCTAGCAGCTTAGGACCGTTAGGGTCCGGGGAGCTGTTTTTT.